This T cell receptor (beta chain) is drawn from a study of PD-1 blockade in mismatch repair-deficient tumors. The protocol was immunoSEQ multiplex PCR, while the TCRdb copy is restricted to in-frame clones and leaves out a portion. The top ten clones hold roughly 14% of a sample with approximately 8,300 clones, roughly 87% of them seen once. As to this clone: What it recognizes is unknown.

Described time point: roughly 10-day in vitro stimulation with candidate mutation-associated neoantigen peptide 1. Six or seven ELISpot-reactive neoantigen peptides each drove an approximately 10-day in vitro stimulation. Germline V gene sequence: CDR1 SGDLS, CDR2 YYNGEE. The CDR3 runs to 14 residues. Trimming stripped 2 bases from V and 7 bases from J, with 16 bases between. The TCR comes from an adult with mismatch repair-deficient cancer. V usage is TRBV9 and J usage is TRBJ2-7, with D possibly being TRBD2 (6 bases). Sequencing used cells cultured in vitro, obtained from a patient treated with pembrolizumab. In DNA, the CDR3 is TGTGCCAGCAGCGTCTTGAAGGACGGGGGTGAGCAGTACTTC. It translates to CASSVLKDGGEQYF.